One and the same sample provided the 32 T cell receptor beta chains below, sequenced in a study of OX40 agonist ivuxolimab in advanced cancers. Here immunoSEQ multiplex PCR was the method, and the copy in TCRdb shows in-frame clones only, minus some. The table lists tens of thousands of clones, 80% to 90% of them singletons. Sample: CD4+ or CD8+ T cells sorted from blood, taken in a trial of the OX40 agonist ivuxolimab. The receptors shown here come from an adult with an advanced solid tumor such as melanoma, head and neck, liver or kidney cancer.

V and J are TRBV19 and TRBJ2-5, with 8 positions matching TRBD2. The CDR3 covers 14 residues. V shed 5 bases, J shed 5 bases, and the junction held 7 bases outside the gene matches. Germline V gives CDR1 LNHDA, CDR2 SQIVND (reference sequence). The DNA for the CDR3 is TGTGCCAGTAGTGGTAGCGGGACGTGGGAGACCCAGTACTTC. Amino acid sequence: CASSGSGTWETQYF.

The gene calls are TRBV19 and TRBJ1-6; D is perhaps TRBD1 (6 bases). The CDR3 consists of 18 residues. The germline gives CDR1 LNHDA, CDR2 SQIVND (reference sequence). V dropped 3 bases and J dropped 9 bases, with 24 bases sitting between them. CDR3 nucleotides: TGTGCCAGTAGTATCCTCCCCAAGCAGGGGAATCGAGGTTCACCCCTCCACTTT. Encoded protein: CASSILPKQGNRGSPLHF. The variable domain in full, with the rest retrieved from reference TRBV19 and TRBJ1-6, is DGGITQSPKYLFRKEGQNVTLSCEQNLNHDAMYWYRQDPGQGLRLIYYSQIVNDFQKGDIAEGYSVSREKKESFPLTVTSAQKNPTAFYLCASSILPKQGNRGSPLHFGNGTRLTVT.

V is TRBV30 and J is TRBJ2-5; D may be TRBD1 (5 bases). CDR1 GTSNPN and CDR2 SVGIG come from the germline V gene (reference sequence). V was shortened by 0 bases and J by 5 bases, with 10 bases between the two germline ends. CDR3 length: 13 amino acids. The CDR3 region has the DNA TGTGCCTGGAGTGTACTAAGACAGGAGACCCAGTACTTC. It is translated as CAWSVLRQETQYF. The complete variable domain, with remaining parts taken from reference TRBV30 and TRBJ2-5, reads SQTIHQWPATLVQPVGSPLSLECTVEGTSNPNLYWYRQAAGRGLQLLFYSVGIGQISSEVPQNLSASRPQDRQFILSSKKLLLSDSGFYLCAWSVLRQETQYFGPGTRLLVL.

This clone was counted once. Other DNA sequences in the same sample also yield this CDR3. J is TRBJ2-3 and V is TRBV19; D unclear. The CDR3 loop spans 11 amino acids. In germline, CDR1 is LNHDA, CDR2 SQIVND (reference sequence). The V end lost 3 bases, the J end lost 6 bases, and 4 bases lay between the germline ends. CDR3 sequence reads: CASSIQDTQYF. Written as DNA, the CDR3 is TGTGCCAGTAGTATTCAGGATACGCAGTATTTT. Filled out from reference TRBV19 and TRBJ2-3, the complete variable domain reads DGGITQSPKYLFRKEGQNVTLSCEQNLNHDAMYWYRQDPGQGLRLIYYSQIVNDFQKGDIAEGYSVSREKKESFPLTVTSAQKNPTAFYLCASSIQDTQYFGPGTRLTVL.

This clone occurred once. The chain links TRBV29-1 to TRBJ1-2; D unclear. In germline, CDR1 is SQVTM, CDR2 ANQGSEA. The CDR3 has 14 residues. Trimming removed 7 bases at V and 4 bases at J, with 19 bases between. The CDR3 coding sequence is TGCAGCGGGGGTCCCATGGACCCAGGCTATGGCTACACCTTC. Amino acids: CSGGPMDPGYGYTF.

The V call is TRBV7-3, the J call TRBJ2-7; D may match TRBD1 or TRBD2 (7 bases each). The V gene's germline CDR1 is SGHTA and CDR2 FQGTGA. The CDR3 spans 14 residues. V was pared by 5 bases and J by 4 bases, with 15 bases between. CDR3 bases: TGTGCCAGCAGCCCGGGGGGACAGACTTACGAGCAGTACTTC. Protein product: CASSPGGQTYEQYF. Variable domain in full (rest from reference TRBV7-3 and TRBJ2-7): GAGVSQTPSNKVTEKGKYVELRCDPISGHTALYWYRQSLGQGPEFLIYFQGTGAADDSGLPNDRFFAVRPEGSVSTLKIQRTERGDSAVYLCASSPGGQTYEQYFGPGTRLTVT.

J is TRBJ2-2 and V is TRBV9; 10 positions match TRBD2. Germline CDR1 reads SGDLS; CDR2 reads YYNGEE. The ends lost 4 bases at V and 5 bases at J; junction bases unmatched: 5. This CDR3 has 15 residues. The CDR3 loop reads CASSTRTSGTGELFF. CDR3 nucleotides: TGTGCCAGCAGCACGAGGACTAGCGGTACCGGGGAGCTGTTTTTT.

This rearrangement joins TRBV5-1 to TRBJ2-1; maybe TRBD2 (6 bases). The germline CDR1 and CDR2 sequences are SGHRS and YFSETQ. The V end was cut by 3 bases, the J end by 5 bases, with 15 bases between. This CDR3 is built from 15 residues. The CDR3 reads CASSSTSSPHNEQFF. For the CDR3, the DNA is TGCGCCAGCAGCTCGACTAGTTCCCCTCACAATGAGCAGTTCTTC.

The V call is TRBV19, the J call TRBJ1-6; D gene uncertain. Trimming removed 4 bases at V and 10 bases at J, with 14 bases between. The CDR3 totals 14 residues. Germline-derived CDR1 and CDR2 are LNHDA and SQIVND (reference sequence). This CDR3 reads CASSNRPGESPLHF. In DNA, the CDR3 is TGTGCCAGTAGTAATCGCCCGGGCGAGTCACCCCTCCACTTT.

The chain couples TRBV28 to TRBJ2-7, with 11 bases aligning to TRBD1. This CDR3 has 16 residues. V lost 4 bases, J lost 5 bases, and 10 bases stayed unmatched. Germline CDR1 and CDR2: MDHEN and SYDVKM. For the CDR3, the DNA is TGTGCCAGCAGTTACGGACAGGGGGCAGGGAGGGACGAGCAGTACTTC. Amino acids: CASSYGQGAGRDEQYF.

The CDR3 bases are TGTGCCAGCCGGCCGGGACAGGGGTACCAAGAGACCCAGTACTTC. This gives the protein CASRPGQGYQETQYF. The chain carries TRBV19 and TRBJ2-5; TRBD1 matches at 10 bases. This CDR3 region has 15 residues. V shed 9 bases, J shed 0 bases, and the junction held 7 bases outside the gene matches. Looked up from germline, CDR1 is LNHDA and CDR2 is SQIVND (reference sequence).

This rearrangement joins TRBV7-9 to TRBJ2-5; no firm D call. The germline V gene has CDR1 SEHNR and CDR2 FQNEAQ (reference sequence). Trimming took off 1 base at V and 4 bases at J, with 7 bases between the two ends. The CDR3 has 13 amino acids. Written as DNA, the CDR3 is TGTGCCAGCAGCTTAGATCTCTCAGAGACCCAGTACTTC. Protein: CASSLDLSETQYF.

As regards this clone: This same CDR3 is encoded by further DNA sequences in the sample. V is TRBV25-1 and J is TRBJ1-2, with D uncertain. The V end was cut by 6 bases, the J end by 0 bases, with 8 bases between. The germline gives CDR1 MGHDK, CDR2 SYGVNS. This CDR3 spans 13 amino acids. CDR3 bases: TGTGCCAGCAGCCGTGAAGCTAACTATGGCTACACCTTC. It yields the protein CASSREANYGYTF.

This chain links TRBV19 with TRBJ2-2, with 9 bases matching TRBD1. Trimming cost V 6 bases and J 5 bases; bases outside gene matches: 10. The length of the CDR3 is 16 residues. Per germline, CDR1 LNHDA and CDR2 SQIVND (reference sequence). The CDR3 coding sequence is TGTGCCAGTAGACCGGGACAGGGAAGTGGGACCGGGGAGCTGTTTTTT. This sequence encodes CASRPGQGSGTGELFF. Drawing the rest from reference TRBV19 and TRBJ2-2, the complete variable domain is DGGITQSPKYLFRKEGQNVTLSCEQNLNHDAMYWYRQDPGQGLRLIYYSQIVNDFQKGDIAEGYSVSREKKESFPLTVTSAQKNPTAFYLCASRPGQGSGTGELFFGEGSRLTVL.

Here the CDR3 reads CASSPISGRAIDTQYF. In DNA form, the CDR3 reads TGTGCCAGCAGCCCAATTAGCGGGAGGGCCATAGATACGCAGTATTTT. The chain carries TRBV11-3 and TRBJ2-3; 11 bases are shared with TRBD2. Germline values: CDR1 SGHNT, CDR2 YENEEA. CDR3 size: 16 residues. The J segment lost 5 bases and the V segment lost 5 bases, leaving 9 bases of the junction unmatched.

This clone was seen a handful of times. This chain joins TRBV4-1 and TRBJ2-2; D gene unclear. Trimming pared 3 bases from V and 4 bases from J, leaving 12 bases between. CDR3 size: 15 residues. Germline CDR1 is MGHRA and CDR2 is YSYEKL. The CDR3 loop reads CASSHNQGGTGELFF. In DNA form, the CDR3 reads TGCGCCAGCAGCCATAACCAAGGTGGCACCGGGGAGCTGTTTTTT.

This chain uses TRBV10-3 with TRBJ1-5; 10 bases line up with TRBD1. Losses at the gene ends were 9 bases for V and 2 bases for J; bases not matched to a gene: 7. The length of the CDR3 is 15 residues. Germline V CDR1 and CDR2: ENHRY, SYGVKD. CDR3 loop: CAIIDRGLRNQPQHF. CDR3 sequence (DNA): TGTGCCATAATCGACAGGGGGCTGCGCAATCAGCCCCAGCATTTT.

V and J are TRBV11-2 and TRBJ1-6; no definite D call. This CDR3 contains 13 residues. The V end lost 6 bases, the J end lost 0 bases, and 3 bases lay between the germline ends. Germline V CDR1 and CDR2: SGHAT, FQNNGV. For the CDR3, the DNA is TGTGCCAGCAGTAGCTCCTATAATTCACCCCTCCACTTT. Protein: CASSSSYNSPLHF.

This clone was recorded once. This chain links TRBV7-3 with TRBJ2-2; D is undetermined. The CDR3 length is 13 residues. Germline V gene sequence: CDR1 SGHTA, CDR2 FQGTGA. Trimming stripped 4 bases from V and 5 bases from J, with 8 bases between. This chain's CDR3 is CASSSAATGELFF. CDR3 DNA: TGTGCCAGCAGCTCCGCGGCAACCGGGGAGCTGTTTTTT. The variable domain in full, with the rest retrieved from reference TRBV7-3 and TRBJ2-2, is GAGVSQTPSNKVTEKGKYVELRCDPISGHTALYWYRQSLGQGPEFLIYFQGTGAADDSGLPNDRFFAVRPEGSVSTLKIQRTERGDSAVYLCASSSAATGELFFGEGSRLTVL.

The V gene is TRBV5-6, the J gene TRBJ2-2, with 12 bases identical to TRBD2. Trimming removed 4 bases from V and 7 bases from J; junction bases left unmatched: 8. The CDR3 length is 16 residues. The germline CDR1 and CDR2 sequences are SGHDT and YYEEEE. The CDR3 DNA reads as TGTGCCAGCAGCCCTGGGATACTAGCGGGGGGCGGGGAGCTGTTTTTT. Protein product: CASSPGILAGGGELFF.

A single count supports this clone. The gene calls are TRBV4-2 and TRBJ1-1; D gene ambiguous. The CDR3 runs to 13 residues. V lost 0 bases to trimming and J lost 5 bases, with 7 bases between them. Germline V lookup: CDR1 LGHNA, CDR2 YNFKEQ. In DNA form, the CDR3 reads TGTGCCAGCAGCCAAGAATTCAGAACTGAAGCTTTCTTT. Protein: CASSQEFRTEAFF.

The rearrangement uses TRBV6-1 and TRBJ2-1; 8 nucleotides line up with TRBD2. The CDR3 has 16 amino acids. The V segment lost 3 bases and the J segment 2 bases; nucleotides outside the gene matches: 6. Germline V lookup: CDR1 MNHNS, CDR2 SASEGT. DNA for the CDR3: TGTGCCAGCAGTGACGCCGGGACTAGGGCCTACAATGAGCAGTTCTTC. This sequence encodes CASSDAGTRAYNEQFF.

The chain employs TRBV6-4 and TRBJ2-3; 8 nucleotides agree with TRBD2. Germline CDR1 reads MRHNA; CDR2 reads SNTAGT. This CDR3 is 15 amino acids long. J gave up 0 bases and V 6 bases, and 5 bases lay outside the gene matches. The CDR3 DNA sequence: TGTGCCAGCAGGATGAGCGGGGGTAGCACAGATACGCAGTATTTT. It translates to CASRMSGGSTDTQYF.

This clone was counted once. This chain uses TRBV6-5 with TRBJ2-7, with D uncertain. The CDR3 runs to 15 residues. The V gene's germline CDR1 is MNHEY and CDR2 SVGAGI. V lost 5 bases to trimming and J lost 2 bases, with 16 bases between them. The CDR3 DNA reads as TGTGCCAGCAGTCCCCTGGACCGACGGGCCTACGAGCAGTACTTC. This translates into CASSPLDRRAYEQYF.

The chain links TRBV7-9 to TRBJ1-5; D not certain. This CDR3 region has 13 residues. Germline values: CDR1 SEHNR, CDR2 FQNEAQ (reference sequence). V was clipped by 1 base and J by 4 bases, with 5 bases between them. The CDR3 nucleotides are TGTGCCAGCAGCTTAGAATCAAATCAGCCCCAGCATTTT. This sequence encodes CASSLESNQPQHF. Filled out from reference TRBV7-9 and TRBJ1-5, the complete variable domain reads DTGVSQNPRHKITKRGQNVTFRCDPISEHNRLYWYRQTLGQGPEFLTYFQNEAQLEKSRLLSDRFSAERPKGSFSTLEIQRTEQGDSAMYLCASSLESNQPQHFGDGTRLSIL.

The genes are TRBV4-2 and TRBJ2-1, with TRBD2 identical over 11 bases. V dropped 4 bases and J dropped 3; count of bases not matched to a gene: 5. Germline assignment: CDR1 LGHNA and CDR2 YNFKEQ. The CDR3 is 16 amino acids. In DNA, the CDR3 is TGTGCCAGCAGCCTCCTTAGCGGGAGGGGCTACAATGAGCAGTTCTTC. This sequence encodes CASSLLSGRGYNEQFF.

CDR3 in DNA: TGCGCCAGCAGTGAGGGGTCGGCAGGTCTAGCCAAAAACATTCAGTACTTC. This gives the protein CASSEGSAGLAKNIQYF. This chain connects TRBV10-1 to TRBJ2-4; no firm D call. CDR3 size: 17 residues. CDR1 and CDR2 from the germline V gene are WNHNN and SYGVQD (reference sequence). The ends were cut back, 2 bases at V and 0 bases at J, with 14 bases in the middle.

The CDR3 DNA reads TGTGCCAGCAGCTTAGGAACTAGGGCGTTATATGGCTACACCTTC. Translation: CASSLGTRALYGYTF. This chain connects TRBV7-9 to TRBJ1-2; no clear D. The CDR3 is made up of 15 amino acids. V dropped 1 base and J dropped 5 bases, with 14 bases sitting between them. Germline V gene lookup returns CDR1 SEHNR and CDR2 FQNEAQ (reference sequence).

This clone was picked up one time. V usage is TRBV11-2 and J usage is TRBJ1-2; D may be TRBD1 (5 bases). V lost 5 bases, J lost 2 bases, and 15 bases lay in between. Germline values: CDR1 SGHAT, CDR2 FQNNGV. This CDR3 contains 15 residues. The CDR3 is CASSPNLDTNYGYTF. In nucleotides, the CDR3 is TGTGCCAGCAGCCCAAACCTGGACACAAACTATGGCTACACCTTC.

The chain employs TRBV30 and TRBJ2-5; 8 nucleotides agree with TRBD1. This CDR3 contains 13 residues. After removal of 6 bases from V and 0 bases from J, the junction contained 3 bases not matched to a gene. The V gene's germline CDR1 is GTSNPN and CDR2 SVGIG (reference sequence). CDR3 coding DNA: TGTGCCTGCGGGACAGGAAACCAAGAGACCCAGTACTTC. The encoded protein is CACGTGNQETQYF.

The genes are TRBV7-2 and TRBJ2-7; tentative D call: TRBD1 (5 bases). The CDR3 sequence is 13 residues long. The ends were cut back, 2 bases at V and 1 base at J, with 6 bases in the middle. CDR1 and CDR2 from the germline V gene are SGHTA and FQGNSA. CDR3 sequence reads: CASSLRQSYEQYF. The CDR3 DNA sequence: TGTGCCAGCAGCTTAAGACAGTCCTACGAGCAGTACTTC.

The chain has TRBV7-9 and TRBJ2-7; D not certain. Germline V gene sequence: CDR1 SEHNR, CDR2 FQNEAQ (reference sequence). CDR3 length equals 14 residues. V dropped 5 bases and J dropped 3 bases, with 14 bases sitting between them. CDR3 in amino acids: CASSPSGELYEQYF. The CDR3 DNA follows: TGTGCCAGCAGCCCAAGTGGGGAACTCTACGAGCAGTACTTC.